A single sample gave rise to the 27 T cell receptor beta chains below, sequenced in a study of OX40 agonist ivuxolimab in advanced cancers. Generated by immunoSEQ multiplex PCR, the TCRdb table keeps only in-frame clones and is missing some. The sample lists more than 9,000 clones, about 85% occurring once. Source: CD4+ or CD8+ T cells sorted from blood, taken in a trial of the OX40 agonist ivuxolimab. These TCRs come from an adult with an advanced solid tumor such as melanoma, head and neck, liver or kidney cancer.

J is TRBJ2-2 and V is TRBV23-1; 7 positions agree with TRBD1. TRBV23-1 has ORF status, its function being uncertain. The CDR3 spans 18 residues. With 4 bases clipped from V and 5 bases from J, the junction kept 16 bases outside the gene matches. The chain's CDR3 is CASSPPSGTAMGTGELFF. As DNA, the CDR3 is TGCGCCAGCAGTCCCCCCTCCGGGACAGCTATGGGTACCGGGGAGCTGTTTTTT.

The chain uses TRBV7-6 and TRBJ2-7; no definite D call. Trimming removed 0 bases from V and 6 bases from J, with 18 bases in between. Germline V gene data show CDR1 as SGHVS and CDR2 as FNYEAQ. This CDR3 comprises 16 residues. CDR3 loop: CASSLALKGNLGEQYF. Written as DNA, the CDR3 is TGTGCCAGCAGCTTAGCGCTCAAGGGCAACCTAGGCGAGCAGTACTTC.

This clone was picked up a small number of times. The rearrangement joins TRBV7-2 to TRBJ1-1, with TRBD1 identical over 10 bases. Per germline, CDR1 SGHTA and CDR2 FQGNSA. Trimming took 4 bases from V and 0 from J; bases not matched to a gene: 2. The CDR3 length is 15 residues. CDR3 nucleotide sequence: TGTGCCAGCAGCTGGGGACAGGGGCTGAACACTGAAGCTTTCTTT. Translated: CASSWGQGLNTEAFF.

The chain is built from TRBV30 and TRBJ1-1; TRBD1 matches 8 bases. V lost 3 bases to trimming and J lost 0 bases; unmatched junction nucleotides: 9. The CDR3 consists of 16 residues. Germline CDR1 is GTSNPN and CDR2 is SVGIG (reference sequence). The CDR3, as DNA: TGTGCCTGGAGCCCAGGACAGGGATCGGTGAACACTGAAGCTTTCTTT. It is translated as CAWSPGQGSVNTEAFF.

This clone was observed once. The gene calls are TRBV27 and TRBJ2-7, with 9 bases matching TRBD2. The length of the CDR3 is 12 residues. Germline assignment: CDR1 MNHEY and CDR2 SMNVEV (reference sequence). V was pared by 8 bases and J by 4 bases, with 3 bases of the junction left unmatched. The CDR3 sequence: CASSSGEYEQYF. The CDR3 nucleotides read TGTGCCAGCTCTAGCGGGGAATACGAGCAGTACTTC.

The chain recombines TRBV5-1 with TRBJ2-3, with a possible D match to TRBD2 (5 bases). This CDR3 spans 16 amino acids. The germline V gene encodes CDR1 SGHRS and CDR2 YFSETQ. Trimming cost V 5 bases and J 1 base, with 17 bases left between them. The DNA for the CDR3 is TGCGCCAGCAGTTTCGGGTGGGCGGGTCGCACAGATACGCAGTATTTT. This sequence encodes CASSFGWAGRTDTQYF.

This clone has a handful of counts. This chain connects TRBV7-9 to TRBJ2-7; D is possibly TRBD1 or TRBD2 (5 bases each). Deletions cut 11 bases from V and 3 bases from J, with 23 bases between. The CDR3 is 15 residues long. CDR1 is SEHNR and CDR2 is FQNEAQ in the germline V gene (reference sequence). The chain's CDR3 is CASSLAAGLFYEQYF. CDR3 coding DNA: TGTGCCTCCTCTCTAGCCGCAGGGCTATTCTACGAGCAGTACTTC.

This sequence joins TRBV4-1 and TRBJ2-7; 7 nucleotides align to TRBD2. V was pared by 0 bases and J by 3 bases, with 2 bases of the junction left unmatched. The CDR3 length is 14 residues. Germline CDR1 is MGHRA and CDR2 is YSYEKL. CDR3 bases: TGCGCCAGCAGCCAAGATGGGGACTACTACGAGCAGTACTTC. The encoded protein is CASSQDGDYYEQYF.

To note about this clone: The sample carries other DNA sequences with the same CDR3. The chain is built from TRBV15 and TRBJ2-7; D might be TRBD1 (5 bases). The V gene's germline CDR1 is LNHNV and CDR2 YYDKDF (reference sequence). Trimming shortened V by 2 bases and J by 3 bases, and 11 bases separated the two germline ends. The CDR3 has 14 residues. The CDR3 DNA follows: TGTGCCACCAGCAGAACAGGAGCCCTCTACGAGCAGTACTTC. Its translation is CATSRTGALYEQYF.

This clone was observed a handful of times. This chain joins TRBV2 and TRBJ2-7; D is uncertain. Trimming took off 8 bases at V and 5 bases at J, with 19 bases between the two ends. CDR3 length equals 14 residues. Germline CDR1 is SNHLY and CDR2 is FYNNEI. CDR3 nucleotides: TGTGCCAGCTTTGATTATGTGGGTATGAACGAGCAGTACTTC. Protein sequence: CASFDYVGMNEQYF.

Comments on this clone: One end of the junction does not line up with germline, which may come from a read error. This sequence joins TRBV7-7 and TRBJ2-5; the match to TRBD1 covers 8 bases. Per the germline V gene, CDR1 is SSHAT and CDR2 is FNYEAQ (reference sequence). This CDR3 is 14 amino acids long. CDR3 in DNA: TGTGCTAGCAGCCCTGGGACAGGCCAAGAGACCCAGTACTTC. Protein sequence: CASSPGTGQETQYF.

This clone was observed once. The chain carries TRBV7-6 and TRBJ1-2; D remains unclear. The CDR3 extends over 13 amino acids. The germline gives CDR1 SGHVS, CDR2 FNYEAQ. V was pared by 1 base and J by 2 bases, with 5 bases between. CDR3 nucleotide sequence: TGTGCCAGCAGCTTAGTCCGCAACTATGGCTACACCTTC. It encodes CASSLVRNYGYTF.

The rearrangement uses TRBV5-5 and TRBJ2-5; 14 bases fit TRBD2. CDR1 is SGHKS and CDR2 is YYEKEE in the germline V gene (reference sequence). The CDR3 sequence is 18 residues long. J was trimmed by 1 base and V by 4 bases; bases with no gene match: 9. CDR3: CASSPGLAGVSFQETQYF. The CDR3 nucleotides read TGTGCCAGCAGCCCGGGACTAGCGGGAGTTTCATTCCAAGAGACCCAGTACTTC.

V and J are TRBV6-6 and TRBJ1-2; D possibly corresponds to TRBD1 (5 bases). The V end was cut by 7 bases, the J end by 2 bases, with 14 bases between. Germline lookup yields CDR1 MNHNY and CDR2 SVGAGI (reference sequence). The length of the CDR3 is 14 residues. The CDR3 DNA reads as TGTGCCAGCAACGTCGGGGGATCGAACTATGGCTACACCTTC. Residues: CASNVGGSNYGYTF.

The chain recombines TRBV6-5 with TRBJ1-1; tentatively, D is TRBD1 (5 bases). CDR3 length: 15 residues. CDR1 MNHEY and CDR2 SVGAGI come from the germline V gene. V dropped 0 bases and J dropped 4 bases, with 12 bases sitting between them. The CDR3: CASSYSQGRATEAFF. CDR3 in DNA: TGTGCCAGCAGTTACTCCCAAGGCAGGGCCACTGAAGCTTTCTTT.

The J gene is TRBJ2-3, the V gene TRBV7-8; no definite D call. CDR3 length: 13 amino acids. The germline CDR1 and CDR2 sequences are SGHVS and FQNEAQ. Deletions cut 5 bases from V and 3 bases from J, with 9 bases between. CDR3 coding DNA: TGTGCCAGCAGCGGGGTCGGGACAGATACGCAGTATTTT. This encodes CASSGVGTDTQYF.

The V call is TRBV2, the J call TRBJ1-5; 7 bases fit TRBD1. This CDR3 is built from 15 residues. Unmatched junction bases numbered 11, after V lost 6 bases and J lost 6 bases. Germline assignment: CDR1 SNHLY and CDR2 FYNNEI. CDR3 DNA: TGTGCCAGCAGGGAAACCTTGACAGGGCTTCAGCCCCAGCATTTT. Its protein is CASRETLTGLQPQHF.

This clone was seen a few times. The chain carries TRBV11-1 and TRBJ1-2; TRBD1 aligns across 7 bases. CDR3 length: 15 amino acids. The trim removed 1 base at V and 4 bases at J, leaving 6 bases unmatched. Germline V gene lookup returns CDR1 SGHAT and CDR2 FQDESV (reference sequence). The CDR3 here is CASSLEMTGSYGYTF. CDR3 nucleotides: TGTGCCAGCAGCTTAGAGATGACAGGGTCCTATGGCTACACCTTC.

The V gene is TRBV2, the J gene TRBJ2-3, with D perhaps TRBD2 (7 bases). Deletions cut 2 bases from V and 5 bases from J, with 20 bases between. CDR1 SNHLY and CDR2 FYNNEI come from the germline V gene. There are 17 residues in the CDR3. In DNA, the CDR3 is TGTGCCAGCAGTGAACTAGCAGGGACAAGCGGGGTAGATACGCAGTATTTT. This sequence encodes CASSELAGTSGVDTQYF.

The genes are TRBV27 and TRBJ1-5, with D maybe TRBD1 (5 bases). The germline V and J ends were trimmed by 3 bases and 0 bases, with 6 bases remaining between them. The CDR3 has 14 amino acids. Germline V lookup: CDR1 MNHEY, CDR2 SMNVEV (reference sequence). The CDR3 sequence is CASSLRGSNQPQHF. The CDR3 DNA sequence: TGTGCCAGCAGTTTGAGGGGTAGCAATCAGCCCCAGCATTTT.

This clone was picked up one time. Written as DNA, the CDR3 is TGTGCCAGCAGCCGGATTTTTACGGGGTTCAATGAGCAGTTCTTC. Translated, it gives CASSRIFTGFNEQFF. The chain employs TRBV9 and TRBJ2-1; a weak D match, TRBD2 (5 bases). Germline V CDR1 and CDR2: SGDLS, YYNGEE. The CDR3 consists of 15 residues. V gave up 4 bases and J gave up 6 bases, with 17 bases separating them.

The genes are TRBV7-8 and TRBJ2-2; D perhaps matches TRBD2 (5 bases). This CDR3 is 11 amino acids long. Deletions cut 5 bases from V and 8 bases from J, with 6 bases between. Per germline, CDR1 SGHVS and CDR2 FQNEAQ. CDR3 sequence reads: CASSPGGELFF. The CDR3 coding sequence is TGTGCCAGCAGCCCGGGGGGGGAGCTGTTTTTT.

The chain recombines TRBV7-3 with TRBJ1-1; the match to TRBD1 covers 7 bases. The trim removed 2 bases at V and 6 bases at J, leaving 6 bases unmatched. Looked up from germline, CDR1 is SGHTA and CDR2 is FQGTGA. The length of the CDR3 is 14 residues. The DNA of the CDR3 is TGTGCCAGCAGCTTAGGACAGGCCCCCGCTGAAGCTTTCTTT. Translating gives CASSLGQAPAEAFF.

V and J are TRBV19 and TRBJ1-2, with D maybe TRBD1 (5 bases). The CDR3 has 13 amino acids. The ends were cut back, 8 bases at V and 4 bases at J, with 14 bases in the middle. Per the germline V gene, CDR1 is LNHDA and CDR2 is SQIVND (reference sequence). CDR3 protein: CASGTGDPYGYTF. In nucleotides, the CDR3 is TGTGCCAGTGGGACCGGTGATCCCTATGGCTACACCTTC.

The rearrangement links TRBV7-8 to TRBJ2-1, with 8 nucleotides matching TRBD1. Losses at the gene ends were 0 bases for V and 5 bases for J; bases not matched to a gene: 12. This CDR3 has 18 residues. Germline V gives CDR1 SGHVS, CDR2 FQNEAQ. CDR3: CASSLASPSDRGNNEQFF. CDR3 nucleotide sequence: TGTGCCAGCAGCTTAGCGAGTCCCAGCGACAGGGGAAACAATGAGCAGTTCTTC.

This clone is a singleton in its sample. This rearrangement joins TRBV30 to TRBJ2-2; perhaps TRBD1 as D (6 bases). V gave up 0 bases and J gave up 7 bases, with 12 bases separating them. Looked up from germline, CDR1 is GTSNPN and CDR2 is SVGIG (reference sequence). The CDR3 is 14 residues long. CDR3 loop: CAWSVQGKIGELFF. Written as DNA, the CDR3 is TGTGCCTGGAGTGTACAGGGTAAGATCGGGGAGCTGTTTTTT. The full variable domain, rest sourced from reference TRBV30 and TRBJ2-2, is SQTIHQWPATLVQPVGSPLSLECTVEGTSNPNLYWYRQAAGRGLQLLFYSVGIGQISSEVPQNLSASRPQDRQFILSSKKLLLSDSGFYLCAWSVQGKIGELFFGEGSRLTVL.

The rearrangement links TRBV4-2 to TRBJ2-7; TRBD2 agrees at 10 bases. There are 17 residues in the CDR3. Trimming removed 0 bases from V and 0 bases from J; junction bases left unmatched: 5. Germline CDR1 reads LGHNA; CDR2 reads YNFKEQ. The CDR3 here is CASSQEHSGGSSYEQYF. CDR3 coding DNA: TGTGCCAGCAGCCAAGAACATAGCGGGGGGTCCTCCTACGAGCAGTACTTC.